This TCR beta chain is drawn from a study of T-cell reconstitution after alpha-beta-depleted transplantation in children. V lost 5 bases to trimming and J lost 0 bases, with 11 bases between them. Germline V gives CDR1 SGHTA, CDR2 FQGNSA. The CDR3 sequence is 14 residues long. This clonotype was recorded at least ten times. Preparation of the TCRbeta library involved a method that used unique molecular identifiers. MiXCR, applied by TCRdb to the PCR reads, yields one record per CDR3 protein. The sample lists about 460,000 distinct CDR3 sequences; roughly a tenth were seen once. The source of this sequence is a child aged 2 to 9 with inherited bone marrow failure, due to receive a stem cell transplant. This chain connects TRBV7-2 to TRBJ2-7; D gene ambiguous. The sample here was PBMCs, taken before TCRalphabeta/CD19-depleted stem cell transplant. CDR3 in DNA: TGTGCCAGCAGCGCTGACCCGAGCTCCTACGAGCAGTACTTC. This gives the protein CASSADPSSYEQYF.